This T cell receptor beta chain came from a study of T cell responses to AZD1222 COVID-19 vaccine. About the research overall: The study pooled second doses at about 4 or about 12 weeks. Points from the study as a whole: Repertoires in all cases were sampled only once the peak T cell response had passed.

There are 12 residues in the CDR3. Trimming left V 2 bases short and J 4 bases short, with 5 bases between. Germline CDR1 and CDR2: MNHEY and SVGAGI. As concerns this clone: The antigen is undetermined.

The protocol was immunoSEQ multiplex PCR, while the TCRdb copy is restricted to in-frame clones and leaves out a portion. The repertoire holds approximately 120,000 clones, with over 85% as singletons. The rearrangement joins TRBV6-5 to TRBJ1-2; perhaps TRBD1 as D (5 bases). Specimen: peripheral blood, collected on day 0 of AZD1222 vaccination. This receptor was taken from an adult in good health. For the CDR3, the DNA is TGTGCCAGCAGTTACGACAGCTATGGCTACACCTTC. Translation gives CASSYDSYGYTF.